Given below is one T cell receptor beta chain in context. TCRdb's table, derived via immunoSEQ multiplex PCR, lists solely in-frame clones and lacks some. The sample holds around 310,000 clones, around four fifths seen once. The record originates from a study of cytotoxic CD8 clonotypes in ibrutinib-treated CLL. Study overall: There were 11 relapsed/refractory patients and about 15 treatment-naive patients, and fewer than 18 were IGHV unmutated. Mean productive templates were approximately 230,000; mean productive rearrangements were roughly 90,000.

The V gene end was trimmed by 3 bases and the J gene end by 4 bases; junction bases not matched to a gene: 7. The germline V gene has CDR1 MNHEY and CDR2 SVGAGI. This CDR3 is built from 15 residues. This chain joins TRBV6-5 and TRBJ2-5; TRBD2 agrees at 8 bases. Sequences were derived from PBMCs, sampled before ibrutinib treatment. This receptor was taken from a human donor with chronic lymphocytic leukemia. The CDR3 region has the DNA TGTGCCAGCAGTTATGGTCGGGAGGGCAGAGAGACCCAGTACTTC. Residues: CASSYGREGRETQYF.